The 9 T cell receptor beta chains in this list originate from one sample, sequenced in a study of beta chain features in type 1 diabetes listed by TCRdb under 2018. The method was the immunoSEQ multiplex PCR assay. The entire amount of isolated RNA was reverse transcribed using the High Capacity cDNA Reverse Transcription Kit, so the sequenced TCRB transcripts were expressed ones. In TCRdb, the immuneACCESS table is reduced to in-frame sequences with V and J assigned. These tables do not hold every clone; where another copy was compared, an unresolved V gene accounts for under half, and the others remain unexplained. Here the sample has 450,000 to 600,000 clones; approximately 30% occur a single time. The leading ten clones occupy 0.05% to 0.07% of the sample. Sequenced sample: naive CD4+ T cells from blood. This specimen's cell subset or site label, interpreted: true naive CD4+ T cells. All receptors derive from a young man in good health.

V usage is TRBV9 and J usage is TRBJ1-1; possibly TRBD1 for D (6 bases). Trimming removed 3 bases from V and 8 bases from J, with 14 bases in between. CDR1 SGDLS and CDR2 YYNGEE come from the germline V gene. The CDR3 consists of 13 residues. Here the CDR3 reads CASSADFQGEAFF. The CDR3 DNA sequence: TGTGCCAGCAGCGCAGATTTCCAGGGGGAAGCTTTCTTT.

This clone was seen a few times. The chain is built from TRBV9 and TRBJ2-5; 9 bases fit TRBD1. The CDR3 is made up of 14 amino acids. J was trimmed by 2 bases and V by 3 bases; bases with no gene match: 2. Germline values: CDR1 SGDLS, CDR2 YYNGEE. As DNA, the CDR3 is TGTGCCAGCAGCGCGGGACAGGGACAAGAGACCCAGTACTTC. Translated: CASSAGQGQETQYF. Variable domain in full (rest from reference TRBV9 and TRBJ2-5): DSGVTQTPKHLITATGQRVTLRCSPRSGDLSVYWYQQSLDQGLQFLIQYYNGEERAKGNILERFSAQQFPDLHSELNLSSLELGDSALYFCASSAGQGQETQYFGPGTRLLVL.

This clone was seen more than once but under ten times. This sequence joins TRBV7-3 and TRBJ1-1; D remains ambiguous. Deletions cut 4 bases from V and 3 bases from J, with 9 bases between. The CDR3 sequence is 13 residues long. The V gene's germline CDR1 is SGHTA and CDR2 FQGTGA. CDR3 nucleotide sequence: TGTGCCAGCAGCTCCTACACCGACACTGAAGCTTTCTTT. Translation gives CASSSYTDTEAFF.

This clone has only a few counts. The CDR3 sequence is CAWRPSVPTYEQYF. CDR3 nucleotide sequence: TGTGCCTGGAGACCCTCCGTGCCCACCTACGAGCAGTACTTC. The chain employs TRBV30 and TRBJ2-7; D unclear. The V gene's germline CDR1 is GTSNPN and CDR2 SVGIG (reference sequence). The CDR3 consists of 14 residues. Deletions cut 3 bases from V and 2 bases from J, with 14 bases between.

This clone was observed a handful of times. The chain joins TRBV29-1 to TRBJ2-5; the D call may be TRBD1 or TRBD2 (6 bases each). The length of the CDR3 is 14 residues. Germline-derived CDR1 and CDR2 are SQVTM and ANQGSEA. With 6 bases removed from V and 2 bases from J, the gap between germline ends came to 16 bases. The CDR3 region has the DNA TGCAGCGTGGTTCTTCGGGGGCGGCAAGAGACCCAGTACTTC. Protein: CSVVLRGRQETQYF.

The chain joins TRBV29-1 to TRBJ2-7; 8 bases fit TRBD2. The CDR3 covers 14 residues. J gave up 5 bases and V 3 bases, and 9 bases lay outside the gene matches. Germline V gives CDR1 SQVTM, CDR2 ANQGSEA. CDR3 protein: CSVDLSGNPHEQYF. CDR3 coding DNA: TGCAGCGTTGACCTTAGCGGGAACCCCCACGAGCAGTACTTC.

The chain uses TRBV7-8 and TRBJ2-1, with TRBD1 matching over 8 bases. This CDR3 is 16 amino acids long. CDR1 is SGHVS and CDR2 is FQNEAQ in the germline V gene. V trimming: 6 bases; J trimming: 0 bases; junction bases outside the gene matches: 7. CDR3 amino acids: CASSRPGGFSYNEQFF. The CDR3 coding sequence is TGTGCCAGCAGTCGACCAGGGGGCTTCTCCTACAATGAGCAGTTCTTC.

This CDR3 reads CASSERLASGRYGEQFF. The CDR3 DNA sequence: TGTGCCAGCAGCGAGAGATTGGCTAGCGGGAGGTACGGTGAGCAGTTCTTC. The chain uses TRBV9 and TRBJ2-1; 11 bases are a match to TRBD2. Germline lookup yields CDR1 SGDLS and CDR2 YYNGEE. This CDR3 is built from 17 residues. Unmatched junction bases numbered 14, after V lost 3 bases and J lost 9 bases.

The gene calls are TRBV5-4 and TRBJ2-1; D is uncertain. CDR1 and CDR2 (germline): SGHNT, YYREEE (reference sequence). Trimming removed 6 bases from V and 4 bases from J, with 14 bases in between. The CDR3 is 14 residues long. The CDR3 coding sequence is TGTGCCAGCACCCCTCTGGTGGAGTACAATGAGCAGTTCTTC. Amino acid sequence: CASTPLVEYNEQFF. Based on the CDR3 plus reference TRBV5-4 and TRBJ2-1, the full variable domain is ETGVTQSPTHLIKTRGQQVTLRCSSQSGHNTVSWYQQALGQGPQFIFQYYREEENGRGNFPPRFSGLQFPNYSSELNVNALELDDSALYLCASTPLVEYNEQFFGPGTRLTVL.